This entry lists 24 T cell receptor beta chains sequenced from one sample in a study of T cell repertoires in cytomegalovirus infection. Antigens for these TCRs are unknown. TCRdb called the reads again in MiXCR, with one record for every CDR3 protein. The sample records under 95,000 distinct CDR3 sequences, approximately 46% being singletons. Here the sequenced sample was CD8+ T cells from cultured PBMCs, taken from culture after CMV antigen stimulation. These receptors all stem from a human donor in good health (CMV status not recorded). Some clones in this sample may be carry-over from other donors' samples.

The CDR3 DNA sequence: TGTGCCAGCAGTGAAGGAGGTAGTGGAAACACCATATATTTT. Translating it yields CASSEGGSGNTIYF. The V and J genes are TRBV25-1 and TRBJ1-3; D remains ambiguous. Germline lookup yields CDR1 MGHDK and CDR2 SYGVNS. Trimming removed 2 bases from V and 3 bases from J, with 8 bases in between. The CDR3 length is 14 residues.

The genes are TRBV5-1 and TRBJ2-1; D is undetermined. This CDR3 has 13 amino acids. V dropped 4 bases and J dropped 4 bases, with 9 bases sitting between them. The V gene's germline CDR1 is SGHRS and CDR2 YFSETQ. The CDR3 protein is CASSGYGYNEQFF. The CDR3 region has the DNA TGCGCCAGCAGCGGGTACGGTTACAATGAGCAGTTCTTC.

The rearrangement uses TRBV7-6 and TRBJ2-2; D call uncertain. This CDR3 contains 17 residues. V lost 2 bases, J lost 4 bases, and 17 bases lay in between. Germline V CDR1 and CDR2: SGHVS, FNYEAQ. The CDR3, as DNA: TGTGCCAGCAGCTTATCAGACCCAACCTACCCCACCGGGGAGCTGTTTTTT. It specifies CASSLSDPTYPTGELFF.

The sample holds a few counts of this clonotype. The chain is built from TRBV5-6 and TRBJ2-5; D is ambiguous. Germline loops: CDR1 SGHDT, CDR2 YYEEEE. CDR3 length: 12 amino acids. V was clipped by 0 bases and J by 5 bases, with 5 bases between them. CDR3 region: CASSLDAETQYF. CDR3 nucleotides: TGTGCCAGCAGCTTGGACGCGGAGACCCAGTACTTC.

The chain joins TRBV7-3 to TRBJ2-1, with 9 positions matching TRBD2. The junction had 3 bases not matched to a gene; V was cut back by 4 bases and J by 5 bases. Looked up from germline, CDR1 is SGHTA and CDR2 is FQGTGA. CDR3 length equals 14 residues. The CDR3 DNA follows: TGTGCCAGCAGCTCTGTAGCGGGAGACAATGAGCAGTTCTTC. Protein: CASSSVAGDNEQFF.

This clonotype was seen more than once but under ten times. This sequence joins TRBV7-9 and TRBJ2-7, with a weak D call TRBD1 (6 bases). V was cut by 4 bases and J by 2 bases, with 12 bases left in between. Germline-derived CDR1 and CDR2 are SEHNR and FQNEAQ (reference sequence). This CDR3 comprises 14 residues. The CDR3 loop is CASSYGTLTYEQYF. CDR3 nucleotides: TGTGCCAGCAGCTACGGGACACTTACCTACGAGCAGTACTTC. The full variable domain, completed using reference TRBV7-9 and TRBJ2-7, is DTGVSQNPRHKITKRGQNVTFRCDPISEHNRLYWYRQTLGQGPEFLTYFQNEAQLEKSRLLSDRFSAERPKGSFSTLEIQRTEQGDSAMYLCASSYGTLTYEQYFGPGTRLTVT.

The sample holds a few counts of this clonotype. The chain recombines TRBV7-8 with TRBJ2-7; 7 bases line up with TRBD1. J was trimmed by 2 bases and V by 5 bases; bases with no gene match: 9. The CDR3 sequence is 15 residues long. Germline-derived CDR1 and CDR2 are SGHVS and FQNEAQ. The CDR3 DNA follows: TGTGCCAGCAGCCCCGGGACAGCCATTCCCTACGAGCAGTACTTC. It specifies CASSPGTAIPYEQYF.

There are many counts of this clonotype. The V gene is TRBV7-2, the J gene TRBJ1-2, with 7 bases lining up with TRBD1. Trimming at V came to 6 bases and at J to 6 bases, leaving 10 bases not matched to a gene. Looked up from germline, CDR1 is SGHTA and CDR2 is FQGNSA. The length of the CDR3 is 14 residues. The CDR3 spells CASRPTGSQNGYTF. DNA of the CDR3: TGTGCCAGCAGACCGACAGGGAGTCAGAATGGCTACACCTTC.

The rearrangement uses TRBV2 and TRBJ1-1, with a weak D call TRBD1 (6 bases). The ends were cut back, 7 bases at V and 0 bases at J, with 12 bases in the middle. The germline V gene encodes CDR1 SNHLY and CDR2 FYNNEI. The CDR3 is 14 residues long. The CDR3 sequence is CASNRVNMNTEAFF. CDR3 coding DNA: TGTGCCAGCAACAGGGTCAATATGAACACTGAAGCTTTCTTT.

V gene TRBV13 combines with J gene TRBJ1-1; D not resolved. The V end lost 6 bases, the J end lost 7 bases, and 12 bases lay between the germline ends. The CDR3 consists of 12 residues. Germline lookup yields CDR1 PRHDT and CDR2 FYEKMQ (reference sequence). The CDR3 loop is CASSSWQDEAFF. The CDR3 nucleotides read TGTGCCAGCAGTTCGTGGCAGGATGAAGCTTTCTTT.

This clonotype has more than one count but fewer than ten. The chain uses TRBV5-4 and TRBJ2-3; D is perhaps TRBD2 (6 bases). Germline V lookup: CDR1 SGHNT, CDR2 YYREEE (reference sequence). The CDR3 is made up of 16 amino acids. V dropped 4 bases and J dropped 1 base, with 16 bases sitting between them. The CDR3 DNA follows: TGTGCCAGCAGCCTAAAACGGGAGAAAGGCACAGATACGCAGTATTTT. Its protein is CASSLKREKGTDTQYF.

The J gene is TRBJ1-1, the V gene TRBV12-3 or TRBV12-4; D unclear. CDR3 length: 13 residues. V lost 6 bases and J lost 4, with 12 bases in between. Here the CDR3 reads CASSPTGFTEAFF. DNA of the CDR3: TGTGCCAGCAGCCCGACGGGGTTCACTGAAGCTTTCTTT.

The chain is built from TRBV3-1 and TRBJ1-1; D is unclear. This CDR3 contains 15 residues. Germline lookup yields CDR1 LGHDT and CDR2 YNNKEL (reference sequence). Deletions cut 0 bases from V and 7 bases from J, with 15 bases between. CDR3 in amino acids: CASSQEEALGGEAFF. CDR3 nucleotides: TGTGCCAGCAGCCAAGAAGAGGCCCTAGGCGGTGAAGCTTTCTTT.

The V call is TRBV20-1, the J call TRBJ2-1, with D tentatively TRBD2 (6 bases). V lost 5 bases and J 2 bases, leaving 19 bases between the germline ends. The germline V gene encodes CDR1 DFQATT and CDR2 SNEGSKA (reference sequence). CDR3 size: 16 residues. CDR3: CSAPPPSAVTYNEQFF. In DNA form, the CDR3 reads TGCAGTGCTCCACCTCCTAGCGCCGTGACCTACAATGAGCAGTTCTTC.

The chain combines TRBV20-1 with TRBJ2-1; D is perhaps TRBD2 (6 bases). The ends were cut back, 3 bases at V and 1 base at J, with 13 bases in the middle. Germline loops: CDR1 DFQATT, CDR2 SNEGSKA (reference sequence). The CDR3 has 15 amino acids. CDR3 in DNA: TGCAGTGCTAGGCTGACTAGAGAATCCTACAATGAGCAGTTCTTC. Its protein is CSARLTRESYNEQFF.

This clonotype was detected a few times. The chain uses TRBV10-3 and TRBJ2-7; 9 bases align to TRBD1. V lost 10 bases, J lost 3 bases, and 4 bases stayed unmatched. This CDR3 comprises 12 residues. Germline lookup yields CDR1 ENHRY and CDR2 SYGVKD. CDR3 amino acids: CASRDRDYEQYF. The CDR3 bases are TGTGCCAGCCGGGACAGGGACTACGAGCAGTACTTC.

The V call is TRBV28, the J call TRBJ2-5, with 9 bases that match TRBD2. The germline gives CDR1 MDHEN, CDR2 SYDVKM. With V trimmed by 5 bases and J by 4 bases, 5 bases remained unmatched. This CDR3 contains 14 residues. CDR3 sequence reads: CASSVLAGLETQYF. The CDR3 DNA reads as TGTGCCAGCAGTGTGCTAGCGGGATTAGAGACCCAGTACTTC.

The chain joins TRBV10-3 to TRBJ2-7; 8 bases are a match to TRBD2. Unmatched junction bases numbered 6, after V lost 11 bases and J lost 6 bases. Germline CDR1 reads ENHRY; CDR2 reads SYGVKD. This CDR3 comprises 11 residues. The CDR3: CAVRGGLEQYF. CDR3 in DNA: TGTGCCGTCCGGGGGGGTCTCGAGCAGTACTTC.

CDR3 amino acids: CASSIGRGDEQYF. The CDR3 DNA sequence: TGTGCCAGTAGTATTGGCAGGGGTGACGAGCAGTACTTC. The chain uses TRBV19 and TRBJ2-7; a weak D match, TRBD1 (6 bases). Between the trimmed V and J ends, which lost 3 bases and 5 bases, there was a span of 11 bases. Germline-derived CDR1 and CDR2 are LNHDA and SQIVND (reference sequence). The length of the CDR3 is 13 residues.

The chain has TRBV7-8 and TRBJ1-1; D may be TRBD1 (5 bases). The CDR3 extends over 14 amino acids. The ends were cut back, 3 bases at V and 3 bases at J, with 11 bases in the middle. Germline CDR1 is SGHVS and CDR2 is FQNEAQ. CDR3 sequence (DNA): TGTGCCAGCAGCTTGAATCAGGGTGACACTGAAGCTTTCTTT. It encodes CASSLNQGDTEAFF. The full variable domain, rest sourced from reference TRBV7-8 and TRBJ1-1, is GAGVSQSPRYKVAKRGQDVALRCDPISGHVSLFWYQQALGQGPEFLTYFQNEAQLDKSGLPSDRFFAERPEGSVSTLKIQRTQQEDSAVYLCASSLNQGDTEAFFGQGTRLTVV.

The chain combines TRBV28 with TRBJ2-1; D not resolved. This CDR3 comprises 11 residues. The germline V gene has CDR1 MDHEN and CDR2 SYDVKM. V was pared by 3 bases and J by 5 bases, with 2 bases between. CDR3 coding DNA: TGTGCCAGCAGTTTTAACAATGAGCAGTTCTTC. Protein product: CASSFNNEQFF. Full variable domain (missing parts from reference TRBV28 and TRBJ2-1): DVKVTQSSRYLVKRTGEKVFLECVQDMDHENMFWYRQDPGLGLRLIYFSYDVKMKEKGDIPEGYSVSREKKERFSLILESASTNQTSMYLCASSFNNEQFFGPGTRLTVL.

This clonotype was recorded many times. This chain uses TRBV14 with TRBJ2-7; the match to TRBD2 covers 9 bases. The CDR3 has 17 amino acids. Trimming at V came to 0 bases and at J to 3 bases, leaving 9 bases not matched to a gene. CDR1 and CDR2 (germline): SGHDN, FVKESK. The CDR3 here is CASSQDHLTSGLYEQYF. DNA of the CDR3: TGTGCCAGCAGCCAAGATCACTTGACTAGCGGACTCTACGAGCAGTACTTC.

The chain couples TRBV13 to TRBJ2-7; D ambiguous. There are 12 residues in the CDR3. V was trimmed by 5 bases and J by 5 bases, leaving 10 bases between them. The germline gives CDR1 PRHDT, CDR2 FYEKMQ (reference sequence). DNA of the CDR3: TGTGCCAGCAGCCACCTGTTGGACGAGCAGTACTTC. Translated, it gives CASSHLLDEQYF.

There are a few counts of this clonotype. This chain joins TRBV7-3 and TRBJ2-1, with 12 nucleotides matching TRBD1. The germline V gene encodes CDR1 SGHTA and CDR2 FQGTGA. The CDR3 is 15 residues long. V lost 1 base, J lost 7 bases, and 2 bases stayed unmatched. In DNA, the CDR3 is TGTGCCAGCAGCTTAAGGGGACAGGGGGCAAATGAGCAGTTCTTC. Amino acids: CASSLRGQGANEQFF.